A single sample gave rise to the 20 T cell receptor beta chains below, sequenced in a study of shared clonotypes between healthy human individuals. Clones were sequenced by immunoSEQ multiplex PCR, and TCRdb holds only the in-frame ones, with some missing. This sample has roughly 760,000 clones, with around 74% found just once. Input material: memory CD4+ T cells sorted from blood. Subset of the sample: CD45RA-negative fraction. The receptors stem from a woman in her 30s in good health.

The V call is TRBV19, the J call TRBJ2-2; TRBD2 matches at 9 bases. Germline V gene lookup returns CDR1 LNHDA and CDR2 SQIVND (reference sequence). This CDR3 has 17 amino acids. V trimming: 2 bases; J trimming: 1 base; junction bases outside the gene matches: 5. The CDR3, as DNA: TGTGCCAGTAGTATACTCCCAGCGGGAGGGAACACCGGGGAGCTGTTTTTT. It translates to CASSILPAGGNTGELFF.

The chain is built from TRBV6-6 and TRBJ2-4; D perhaps matches TRBD2 (6 bases). The length of the CDR3 is 16 residues. V lost 6 bases and J lost 1, with 16 bases in between. Germline CDR1 MNHNY, CDR2 SVGAGI (reference sequence). The chain's CDR3 is CASSLLGGMAKNIQYF. In nucleotides, the CDR3 is TGTGCCAGCAGCCTTCTCGGGGGTATGGCCAAAAACATTCAGTACTTC.

The chain has TRBV5-4 and TRBJ2-4; possible D gene TRBD1, 6 bases. Between the trimmed V and J ends, which lost 3 bases and 6 bases, there was a span of 16 bases. The V gene's germline CDR1 is SGHNT and CDR2 YYREEE (reference sequence). The CDR3 covers 15 residues. Written as DNA, the CDR3 is TGTGCCAGCAGCTCAAATGCAGGGGACCGAAACATTCAGTACTTC. Encoded protein: CASSSNAGDRNIQYF.

The chain has TRBV11-1 and TRBJ2-1; weak D call: TRBD2 (5 bases). Germline CDR1 and CDR2: SGHAT and FQDESV (reference sequence). The CDR3 has 15 amino acids. Between the trimmed V and J ends, which lost 0 bases and 6 bases, there was a span of 12 bases. The CDR3 sequence is CASSLALERGNEQFF. In DNA, the CDR3 is TGTGCCAGCAGCTTAGCACTAGAGCGTGGCAATGAGCAGTTCTTC.

The rearrangement links TRBV2 to TRBJ1-2; 10 nucleotides match TRBD1. This CDR3 has 14 amino acids. The V gene end was trimmed by 6 bases and the J gene end by 1 base; junction bases not matched to a gene: 2. Germline V lookup: CDR1 SNHLY, CDR2 FYNNEI. The CDR3 sequence is CASRGTGVNYGYTF. DNA for the CDR3: TGTGCCAGCAGGGGGACAGGGGTTAACTATGGCTACACCTTC.

The chain employs TRBV7-9 and TRBJ1-1; possibly TRBD1 for D (6 bases). Germline V gene sequence: CDR1 SEHNR, CDR2 FQNEAQ (reference sequence). The CDR3 has 14 residues. Trimming left V 2 bases short and J 5 bases short, with 12 bases between. CDR3 bases: TGTGCCAGCAGCTTATTAGAAAGGGGGACTGAAGCTTTCTTT. Translation gives CASSLLERGTEAFF.

The J gene is TRBJ1-5, the V gene TRBV10-3; the D is unclear. Deletions cut 4 bases from V and 0 bases from J, with 4 bases between. This CDR3 has 13 residues. The germline V gene encodes CDR1 ENHRY and CDR2 SYGVKD. The CDR3 loop is CAISASSNQPQHF. CDR3 DNA: TGTGCCATCAGTGCGTCTAGCAATCAGCCCCAGCATTTT.

This chain links TRBV5-1 with TRBJ2-1, with unresolved D. The CDR3 sequence is 14 residues long. Germline CDR1 is SGHRS and CDR2 is YFSETQ. Between the trimmed V and J ends, which lost 0 bases and 4 bases, there was a span of 8 bases. CDR3 residues: CASSLGSLYNEQFF. The CDR3 DNA sequence: TGCGCCAGCAGCTTGGGGTCGCTATACAATGAGCAGTTCTTC.

In its sample, this clone was seen a few times. The chain carries TRBV10-1 and TRBJ1-1; 10 bases line up with TRBD1. V dropped 7 bases and J dropped 5; count of bases not matched to a gene: 10. Looked up from germline, CDR1 is WNHNN and CDR2 is SYGVQD (reference sequence). CDR3 length equals 15 residues. Here the CDR3 reads CASKRDRGMGTEAFF. CDR3 in DNA: TGCGCCAGCAAGAGGGACAGGGGAATGGGGACTGAAGCTTTCTTT.

This clone was recorded once. The gene calls are TRBV7-8 and TRBJ2-2; TRBD1 matches 8 bases. Germline loops: CDR1 SGHVS, CDR2 FQNEAQ. The CDR3 loop spans 16 amino acids. V gave up 3 bases and J gave up 4 bases; unmatched junction bases: 7. In DNA, the CDR3 is TGTGCCAGCAGCTTCGGGACAGGTCTTATCACCGGGGAGCTGTTTTTT. This codes for CASSFGTGLITGELFF.

The chain couples TRBV5-8 to TRBJ1-1; D not resolved. This CDR3 comprises 15 residues. In germline, CDR1 is SGHTS, CDR2 YDEGEE. Trimming removed 0 bases at V and 0 bases at J, with 9 bases between. The DNA for the CDR3 is TGTGCCAGCAGCTTGGCCAACAAAATGAACACTGAAGCTTTCTTT. This translates into CASSLANKMNTEAFF.

On this clone itself: A much bigger clone sits one base away, suggesting this may be a read error. This specimen includes other DNA sequences encoding the same CDR3. This chain connects TRBV9 to TRBJ2-2; 10 nucleotides match TRBD2. CDR1 is SGDLS and CDR2 is YYNGEE in the germline V gene. The CDR3 is 16 amino acids. The CDR3 sequence: CASSVAGLAGDGELFF. In DNA, the CDR3 is TGTGCCAGCAGCGTAGCTGGCCTAGCGGGAGACGGGGAGTTGTTTTTT.

The rearrangement joins TRBV28 to TRBJ2-6; D gene uncertain. Trimming took off 0 bases at V and 0 bases at J, with 3 bases between the two ends. Per germline, CDR1 MDHEN and CDR2 SYDVKM. This CDR3 has 15 amino acids. CDR3 in amino acids: CASSLWTSGANVLTF. The CDR3 region has the DNA TGTGCCAGCAGTTTATGGACCTCTGGGGCCAACGTCCTGACTTTC. Using reference TRBV28 and TRBJ2-6 for the parts outside the CDR3, the full variable domain is DVKVTQSSRYLVKRTGEKVFLECVQDMDHENMFWYRQDPGLGLRLIYFSYDVKMKEKGDIPEGYSVSREKKERFSLILESASTNQTSMYLCASSLWTSGANVLTFGAGSRLTVL.

This clone has only a few counts. The chain has TRBV5-1 and TRBJ2-2; tentative D call: TRBD1 (6 bases). In germline, CDR1 is SGHRS, CDR2 YFSETQ. This CDR3 spans 15 amino acids. V lost 5 bases and J 0 bases, leaving 11 bases between the germline ends. The CDR3 is CASRQQGPNTGELFF. The CDR3 DNA sequence: TGCGCCAGCAGACAACAGGGCCCGAACACCGGGGAGCTGTTTTTT. The full variable domain, its missing parts supplied by reference TRBV5-1 and TRBJ2-2, is KAGVTQTPRYLIKTRGQQVTLSCSPISGHRSVSWYQQTPGQGLQFLFEYFSETQRNKGNFPGRFSGRQFSNSRSEMNVSTLELGDSALYLCASRQQGPNTGELFFGEGSRLTVL.

V and J are TRBV7-2 and TRBJ1-4; weak D call: TRBD1 (5 bases). V was shortened by 1 base and J by 3 bases, with 6 bases between the two germline ends. Germline CDR1 is SGHTA and CDR2 is FQGNSA. This CDR3 is 14 amino acids long. The CDR3 spells CASSLGQPNEKLFF. The CDR3 nucleotides read TGTGCCAGCAGCTTAGGACAGCCTAATGAAAAACTGTTTTTT.

This clone was counted only a few times. The chain joins TRBV19 to TRBJ1-2; unclear D gene. V was clipped by 7 bases and J by 2 bases, with 14 bases between them. The germline V gene has CDR1 LNHDA and CDR2 SQIVND (reference sequence). This CDR3 is 14 amino acids long. The CDR3 protein is CASTGRTVNYGYTF. CDR3 DNA: TGTGCCAGTACGGGTAGGACGGTGAACTATGGCTACACCTTC. The whole variable domain, filled in from reference TRBV19 and TRBJ1-2, reads DGGITQSPKYLFRKEGQNVTLSCEQNLNHDAMYWYRQDPGQGLRLIYYSQIVNDFQKGDIAEGYSVSREKKESFPLTVTSAQKNPTAFYLCASTGRTVNYGYTFGSGTRLTVV.

The V call is TRBV6-5, the J call TRBJ2-7; TRBD2 might be the D (5 bases). Germline CDR1 reads MNHEY; CDR2 reads SVGAGI. The CDR3 extends over 13 amino acids. V was pared by 2 bases and J by 7 bases, with 12 bases between. The CDR3 coding sequence is TGTGCCAGCAGTTACCCTCTTACGGGGGAGCAGTACTTC. The encoded protein is CASSYPLTGEQYF.

The sample holds one count of this clone. The chain employs TRBV10-3 and TRBJ2-1; 7 bases fit TRBD1. The V gene's germline CDR1 is ENHRY and CDR2 SYGVKD. With V trimmed by 0 bases and J by 0 bases, 5 bases remained unmatched. CDR3 length equals 17 residues. CDR3 residues: CAISESGDSRSYNEQFF. The CDR3, as DNA: TGTGCCATCAGTGAGTCGGGGGACAGCCGCTCCTACAATGAGCAGTTCTTC.

This clone showed up just once. The V gene is TRBV11-2, the J gene TRBJ2-7; D unclear. Trimming shortened V by 1 base and J by 6 bases, and 10 bases separated the two germline ends. The germline gives CDR1 SGHAT, CDR2 FQNNGV. This CDR3 is built from 13 residues. The CDR3 region is CASSLVEAREQYF. In DNA form, the CDR3 reads TGTGCCAGCAGCTTAGTAGAGGCCCGCGAGCAGTACTTC.

The V and J genes are TRBV19 and TRBJ2-1; D unresolved. CDR3 length equals 14 residues. Germline lookup yields CDR1 LNHDA and CDR2 SQIVND (reference sequence). V lost 2 bases and J lost 5, with 10 bases in between. The CDR3 coding sequence is TGTGCCAGTAGTATAAACCGGTTAAACAATGAGCAGTTCTTC. Its protein is CASSINRLNNEQFF. The full variable domain, rest sourced from reference TRBV19 and TRBJ2-1, is DGGITQSPKYLFRKEGQNVTLSCEQNLNHDAMYWYRQDPGQGLRLIYYSQIVNDFQKGDIAEGYSVSREKKESFPLTVTSAQKNPTAFYLCASSINRLNNEQFFGPGTRLTVL.